This T cell receptor (beta chain) was retrieved from a study of blood T cell repertoires in COVID-19 (dated by TCRdb to 2018 to 2021). For context, the study as a whole: Collaborator samples came from the United States, Italy and Spain and covered acute and convalescent phases of COVID-19. The prospective study material was composed of cDNA or gDNA derived from T cells, B-cell-depleted T cells, or PBMCs. Deeply sampled blood TCRbeta repertoires from subjects exposed to, actively infected with, or recovered from COVID-19 were included in the dataset. A freely available public database, intended as a resource for researchers studying the immune response to SARS-CoV-2, is where the repertoires were released. Samples were obtained from the ongoing ImmuneRACE study (first 160 participants) and from over 1,000 subjects provided by 6 global collaborators. A de-identified subject ID, COVID-19 status, age in years and sex were almost always included in the sample metadata. Where HLA class I and class II types were available, the types were taken from metadata supplied by the sample provider, not from assay-based typing. The paper's findings and limits, for the study overall: The quantity of clinical and demographic metadata differed by source and by participant and was supplied without curation.

Details on this clone: Its binding antigen is unknown. Base qualities are not recorded, but no much larger clone differs from it by a single base.

Participants in the prospective study were aged roughly 18 to 89 years, lived in under 30 United States geographic areas, and enrolled through a virtual design. Cohort assignment in the prospective study relied on participant-reported clinical history from a screening survey and a study questionnaire. ImmuneRACE Cohort 3 recovered participants were defined by two consecutive negative NP/OP PCR tests, healthcare professional clearance, or symptom resolution. Mobile phlebotomists in the prospective study collected whole blood, serum and a nasopharyngeal or oropharyngeal swab from every participant. Participants in the prospective study had the option to provide additional blood draws and questionnaires over a roughly 2-month period. Blood samples from the prospective study were shipped frozen or at room temperature prior to DNA extraction. Measured from the cysteine to the phenylalanine, the CDR3 is 12 residues long. The CDR3 DNA has 36 bases and is translated from base 1. V lost 6 bases and J lost 4 bases; the stretch between them is 10 bases long. Based on the germline V gene, the CDR1 and CDR2 sequences are SGDLS and YYNGEE.

The immunoSEQ Assay, a bias-controlled multiplex PCR, was used to amplify TCRbeta CDR3 regions from genomic DNA. The authors' pipeline ran thus. Within the assay, amplification of reference gene primers was used to estimate how many nucleated cells each sample contained. To quantify the absolute abundance of each unique TCRbeta CDR3 rearrangement, sequence reads were collapsed and filtered. For each sample, productive Simpson clonality was calculated by taking the square root of Simpson's diversity index across productive rearrangements. TCRdb's version of the immuneACCESS table is confined to in-frame rearrangements and falls short of the full clone set. An unresolved V gene accounts for under half of the shortfall where checked; the remainder is of unknown origin. The V and J calls and clone size were taken over from that table, and D and trimming were inferred from the DNA. The sample has around 300,000 clones on record, approximately 91% of them singletons. The top ten clonotypes cover 1% of the sample.

Sample: PBMCs or T cells enriched from blood (not recorded which). The sequence was obtained from a woman under 40 who had recovered from COVID-19. The V gene is TRBV9 and the J gene is TRBJ1-2; a confident D gene designation cannot be given. The nucleotides are TGTGCCAGCATGCGCCAGGCCTATGGCTACACCTTC. Translated, it gives CASMRQAYGYTF.